Here is one TCR beta chain with its context. As yet, its antigen is unknown. This sample is drawn from a study of CD8+ T cells in alopecia areata. Background on the study: It was oral tofacitinib, at 5 to 10 mg twice daily, that treated patients received.

Points from the study as a whole: Besides other cells, scalp samples also yield sequences of resident alphabeta T cells from normal skin.

Investigators isolated RNA and reverse transcribed it into cDNA to act as the sequencing template. TCRdb's table, derived via immunoSEQ multiplex PCR, lists solely in-frame clones and lacks some. This table holds 180,000 or so clones, 50% to 75% found once. The CDR3 is 12 residues long. V was pared by 2 bases and J by 4 bases, with 9 bases between. Germline assignment: CDR1 GTSNPN and CDR2 SVGIG (reference sequence). Treatment described: oral pan-JAK inhibitor, 5-10 mg twice daily. The chain is built from TRBV30 and TRBJ2-7; possibly TRBD1 for D (5 bases). The material was CD4+ T cells sorted from blood, obtained around week 55, from a patient treated with tofacitinib. This receptor was obtained from a human donor with alopecia areata. Here the CDR3 reads CAWSYDRYEQYF. Written as DNA, the CDR3 is TGTGCCTGGAGTTACGACAGATACGAGCAGTACTTC.